These 13 T cell receptor beta chains were all obtained from the same sample, sequenced in a study of blood T cell repertoires in COVID-19. The repertoire was sequenced with immunoSEQ multiplex PCR; TCRdb's copy has only in-frame clones and lacks some. The sample contains some 190,000 clones, 80% to 90% of which appear only once. Sequencing was carried out using peripheral blood. The receptors originated from a man aged 60 to 75 with acute or convalescent COVID-19.

The chain employs TRBV12-5 and TRBJ1-5; no reliable D call. V lost 7 bases and J 6 bases, leaving 10 bases between the germline ends. This CDR3 comprises 12 residues. Germline CDR1 and CDR2: LGHNT and FRNRAP. The CDR3: CASVPPRQPQHF. DNA of the CDR3: TGTGCTAGTGTTCCCCCGCGTCAGCCCCAGCATTTT.

The rearrangement links TRBV19 to TRBJ2-7; TRBD2 might be the D (6 bases). Looked up from germline, CDR1 is LNHDA and CDR2 is SQIVND (reference sequence). The CDR3 runs 14 residues. With 7 bases removed from V and 4 bases from J, the gap between germline ends came to 17 bases. This CDR3 reads CASTNHGGSYEQYF. DNA for the CDR3: TGTGCCAGTACCAATCACGGGGGATCTTACGAGCAGTACTTC.

This chain links TRBV19 with TRBJ1-3; TRBD1 is a possible D gene (5 bases). The CDR3 covers 14 residues. The germline gives CDR1 LNHDA, CDR2 SQIVND (reference sequence). The V end was cut by 5 bases, the J end by 3 bases, with 11 bases between. CDR3 DNA sequence: TGTGCCAGTAGTTCGGGGGAAGGTGGAAACACCATATATTTT. Translating it yields CASSSGEGGNTIYF.

Only one count was recorded for this clone. The chain combines TRBV18 with TRBJ2-7; 7 bases are shared with TRBD2. CDR3 length: 14 residues. Per the germline V gene, CDR1 is KGHSH and CDR2 is LQKENI. Trimming at V came to 3 bases and at J to 5 bases, leaving 7 bases not matched to a gene. Here the CDR3 reads CASSPDGRGNEQYF. CDR3 DNA sequence: TGTGCCAGCTCACCGGATGGGAGGGGAAACGAGCAGTACTTC.

This rearrangement joins TRBV28 to TRBJ2-7; 8 bases align to TRBD2. The CDR3 sequence is 16 residues long. Germline V gives CDR1 MDHEN, CDR2 SYDVKM. The ends lost 2 bases at V and 0 bases at J; junction bases unmatched: 6. The CDR3 DNA sequence: TGTGCCAGCAGTTTAAGGGGGGGGACTAGCTCCTACGAGCAGTACTTC. As protein: CASSLRGGTSSYEQYF.

The chain is built from TRBV19 and TRBJ2-1, with D maybe TRBD2 (6 bases). The CDR3 spans 14 residues. Trimming pared 6 bases from V and 9 bases from J, leaving 18 bases between. Germline-derived CDR1 and CDR2 are LNHDA and SQIVND (reference sequence). CDR3 nucleotide sequence: TGTGCCAGTAGGGACGGAGGGCCGGGGGTTGAGCAGTTCTTC. This encodes CASRDGGPGVEQFF.

This clone has a handful of counts. The chain is built from TRBV19 and TRBJ1-2; 10 nucleotides match TRBD1. The CDR3 is 14 amino acids. CDR1 and CDR2 from the germline V gene are LNHDA and SQIVND (reference sequence). J gave up 4 bases and V 4 bases, and 3 bases lay outside the gene matches. The CDR3 DNA reads TGTGCCAGTAGTACGGGACAGGGGACCTATGGCTACACCTTC. It codes for CASSTGQGTYGYTF.

This CDR3 reads CASSSTKASGSSAYEQYF. CDR3 in DNA: TGTGCCAGCTCATCCACTAAGGCTAGCGGGAGTAGTGCCTACGAGCAGTACTTC. The chain links TRBV18 to TRBJ2-7; TRBD2 aligns across 10 bases. The CDR3 consists of 18 residues. Germline V gene data show CDR1 as KGHSH and CDR2 as LQKENI. Trimming removed 5 bases from V and 2 bases from J; junction bases left unmatched: 15.

The gene calls are TRBV9 and TRBJ1-2; D is possibly TRBD1 (6 bases). The V end was cut by 3 bases, the J end by 8 bases, with 20 bases between. The CDR3 is 15 residues long. Germline V gene sequence: CDR1 SGDLS, CDR2 YYNGEE. CDR3: CASSAGGGPLQGYTF. The CDR3 DNA sequence: TGTGCCAGCAGCGCCGGGGGGGGGCCCCTACAGGGCTACACCTTC.

The rearrangement uses TRBV5-1 and TRBJ1-2; 8 nucleotides line up with TRBD1. The V and J ends lost 4 bases and 5 bases, in that order; junction bases with no gene match: 10. This CDR3 has 15 amino acids. The germline CDR1 and CDR2 sequences are SGHRS and YFSETQ. For the CDR3, the DNA is TGCGCCAGCAGCCCAAGGACCAACAGGGGGTATGGCTACACCTTC. Protein product: CASSPRTNRGYGYTF. The full variable domain, with the rest looked up from reference TRBV5-1 and TRBJ1-2, is KAGVTQTPRYLIKTRGQQVTLSCSPISGHRSVSWYQQTPGQGLQFLFEYFSETQRNKGNFPGRFSGRQFSNSRSEMNVSTLELGDSALYLCASSPRTNRGYGYTFGSGTRLTVV.

This chain links TRBV5-1 with TRBJ2-1; 8 bases are shared with TRBD2. Germline V gene data show CDR1 as SGHRS and CDR2 as YFSETQ. The junction had 6 bases not matched to a gene; V was cut back by 4 bases and J by 6 bases. The CDR3 consists of 14 residues. The CDR3 is CASSPGAGGNEQFF. CDR3 DNA sequence: TGCGCCAGCAGCCCGGGTGCGGGAGGCAATGAGCAGTTCTTC.

The chain uses TRBV28 and TRBJ1-4, with a tentative D call TRBD1 (5 bases). Germline assignment: CDR1 MDHEN and CDR2 SYDVKM. This CDR3 contains 15 residues. Between the trimmed V and J ends, which lost 2 bases and 4 bases, there was a span of 11 bases. As DNA, the CDR3 is TGTGCCAGCAGTTTAGCAGGGTCGGGTAATGAAAAACTGTTTTTT. Residues: CASSLAGSGNEKLFF.

V is TRBV21-1 and J is TRBJ2-7; the table gives TRBD2 as D, unverified against the DNA. TRBV21-1 is deemed a pseudogene. The CDR3 loop spans 13 amino acids. CDR3 protein: CASSKSEIYEQYF. The DNA of the CDR3 is TGTGCCAGCAGCAAATCGGAGATTTACGAGCAGTACTTC.